Described below is a single T cell receptor (beta chain) sequence and its context. Its antigen is unknown. Germline V lookup: CDR1 SGDLS, CDR2 YYNGEE. The CDR3 spans 14 residues. V was cut by 4 bases and J by 6 bases, with 14 bases left in between. Though nominally healthy at sampling, donors likely had unrecorded immune exposures. This specimen comes from a study of cytomegalovirus exposure and HLA in healthy donors. Points from the study as a whole: Immune exposure data for these donors was limited to CMV serostatus. Further analysis was carried out later, and it showed several of the most significant clusters appearing linked to common viral pathogens. Investigators reported 150 to 200 TCR beta chains as tied to cytomegalovirus.

Primers included in the PCR were 60 Vbeta and 13 Jbeta primers. Measured with immunoSEQ multiplex PCR; TCRdb has only the in-frame clones, and not every one. The top ten clones hold 4.5% to 6% of a sample with about 88,000 clones, approximately 77% of them seen once. This receptor was taken from a woman in her forties in good health and CMV-seronegative. The sequencing input was PBMCs. This chain joins TRBV9 and TRBJ1-5; D perhaps matches TRBD1 (5 bases). The CDR3, as DNA: TGTGCCAGCAGCCAACTCCAGGGCGGTCAGCCCCAGCATTTT. Translated: CASSQLQGGQPQHF.